The 24 T cell receptor beta chains below come from one sample, sequenced in a study of T cell responses to AZD1222 COVID-19 vaccine. Using immunoSEQ multiplex PCR, the repertoire was profiled, and TCRdb retains in-frame clones only, with some absent. The sample lists roughly 140,000 clones; 90% were seen once. The source was peripheral blood, collected 28 days after the second AZD1222 dose. Receptors originate from an adult who received the AZD1222 COVID-19 vaccine.

The rearrangement links TRBV3-1 (or the pseudogene TRBV3-2) to TRBJ1-2; D is ambiguous. Looked up from germline, CDR1 is LGHDT and CDR2 is YNNKEL (reference sequence). This CDR3 is built from 16 residues. The V and J ends lost 1 base and 4 bases respectively, with 16 bases between them. This chain's CDR3 is CASSQAVRQAGYGYTF. DNA of the CDR3: TGTGCCAGCAGCCAAGCTGTGAGGCAGGCTGGCTATGGCTACACCTTC.

The chain carries TRBV9 and TRBJ2-1; 8 bases match TRBD1. The CDR3 spans 16 residues. The germline V gene has CDR1 SGDLS and CDR2 YYNGEE. V shed 0 bases and J 1 base; nucleotides not matched to a gene: 3. As DNA, the CDR3 is TGTGCCAGCAGCGTAGTTCGGGACAGGTCCTACAATGAGCAGTTCTTC. It encodes CASSVVRDRSYNEQFF. The full variable domain, completed using reference TRBV9 and TRBJ2-1, is DSGVTQTPKHLITATGQRVTLRCSPRSGDLSVYWYQQSLDQGLQFLIQYYNGEERAKGNILERFSAQQFPDLHSELNLSSLELGDSALYFCASSVVRDRSYNEQFFGPGTRLTVL.

This rearrangement joins TRBV30 to TRBJ2-2; D is ambiguous. The CDR3 is made up of 11 amino acids. Trimming took off 4 bases at V and 3 bases at J, with 3 bases between the two ends. Germline V gives CDR1 GTSNPN, CDR2 SVGIG (reference sequence). CDR3 sequence reads: CAWTDTGELFF. In DNA, the CDR3 is TGTGCCTGGACCGACACCGGGGAGCTGTTTTTT.

The chain employs TRBV6-5 and TRBJ1-5, with 10 positions matching TRBD1. With V trimmed by 8 bases and J by 7 bases, 8 bases remained unmatched. Germline V lookup: CDR1 MNHEY, CDR2 SVGAGI. This CDR3 contains 14 residues. The DNA of the CDR3 is TGTGCCAGCGGTTGGGGACAGGGGATCCAGCCCCAGCATTTT. This gives the protein CASGWGQGIQPQHF.

The rearrangement uses TRBV6-2 or TRBV6-3 and TRBJ1-3; D possibly corresponds to TRBD1 (5 bases). V was clipped by 6 bases and J by 4 bases, with 19 bases between them. This CDR3 has 16 residues. Germline CDR1 reads MNHEY; CDR2 reads SVGEGT. The CDR3 protein is CASSRPWGTSGNTIYF. The CDR3 nucleotides are TGTGCCAGCAGCCGTCCCTGGGGGACCTCAGGAAACACCATATATTTT.

This chain connects TRBV2 to TRBJ1-5; D is unresolved. V was cut by 3 bases and J by 7 bases, with 10 bases left in between. Germline V gives CDR1 SNHLY, CDR2 FYNNEI. CDR3 length equals 13 residues. For the CDR3, the DNA is TGTGCCAGCAGTGAGGCTTATGTCCAGCCCCAGCATTTT. It encodes CASSEAYVQPQHF.

The rearrangement links TRBV7-9 to TRBJ2-1; TRBD2 matches 11 bases. J lost 4 bases, V lost 10 bases, and 9 bases had no gene match. The CDR3 has 15 residues. Per the germline V gene, CDR1 is SEHNR and CDR2 is FQNEAQ (reference sequence). Here the CDR3 reads CAIETLAGGYNEQFF. Here the CDR3 DNA reads TGTGCCATCGAGACCCTAGCGGGAGGATACAATGAGCAGTTCTTC.

The genes are TRBV6-1 and TRBJ2-1; the match to TRBD2 covers 9 bases. CDR1 and CDR2 (germline): MNHNS, SASEGT. This CDR3 has 15 residues. Unmatched junction bases numbered 9, after V lost 6 bases and J lost 6 bases. DNA of the CDR3: TGTGCCAGCAGGGGTACTAGCGGGTCTTTCAATGAGCAGTTCTTC. Translated: CASRGTSGSFNEQFF.

The J gene is TRBJ2-5, the V gene TRBV28, with D uncertain. The V gene's germline CDR1 is MDHEN and CDR2 SYDVKM. V lost 6 bases and J lost 1, with 6 bases in between. This CDR3 contains 12 residues. The CDR3 spells CASSYAQETQYF. CDR3 DNA: TGTGCCAGCAGCTATGCCCAAGAGACCCAGTACTTC. The entire variable domain, with the rest obtained from reference TRBV28 and TRBJ2-5, is as follows: DVKVTQSSRYLVKRTGEKVFLECVQDMDHENMFWYRQDPGLGLRLIYFSYDVKMKEKGDIPEGYSVSREKKERFSLILESASTNQTSMYLCASSYAQETQYFGPGTRLLVL.

The chain carries TRBV6-5 and TRBJ1-6; 7 bases align to TRBD1. J lost 7 bases, V lost 6 bases, and 3 bases had no gene match. The CDR3 loop spans 13 amino acids. Per germline, CDR1 MNHEY and CDR2 SVGAGI. The CDR3 DNA follows: TGTGCCAGCAGGACAGGGATGAATTCACCCCTCCACTTT. Protein sequence: CASRTGMNSPLHF.

V is TRBV19 and J is TRBJ2-6, with D unresolved. V dropped 3 bases and J dropped 0 bases, with 9 bases sitting between them. CDR1 and CDR2 (germline): LNHDA, SQIVND (reference sequence). CDR3 size: 16 residues. In DNA, the CDR3 is TGTGCCAGTAGTATGAGTGGATCCTCTGGGGCCAACGTCCTGACTTTC. Residues: CASSMSGSSGANVLTF.

The V call is TRBV3-1 (or the pseudogene TRBV3-2), the J call TRBJ1-6; maybe TRBD1 (5 bases). The germline gives CDR1 LGHDT, CDR2 YNNKEL (reference sequence). Deletions cut 6 bases from V and 7 bases from J, with 7 bases between. The CDR3 is 12 amino acids. This CDR3 reads CASRHRNSPLHF. The CDR3 DNA sequence: TGTGCCAGCAGGCACAGGAATTCACCCCTCCACTTT.

This clone was detected only once. The CDR3 is CASSRHTGANEKLFF. The DNA for the CDR3 is TGTGCCAGCAGCCGGCACACAGGGGCTAATGAAAAACTGTTTTTT. V is TRBV11-2 and J is TRBJ1-4, with 7 bases lining up with TRBD1. The germline V gene encodes CDR1 SGHAT and CDR2 FQNNGV. The CDR3 totals 15 residues. V lost 5 bases and J lost 3; bases outside the gene matches: 6.

V is TRBV3-1 (or the pseudogene TRBV3-2) and J is TRBJ1-1; D is perhaps TRBD1 (6 bases). CDR3 size: 15 residues. Germline-derived CDR1 and CDR2 are LGHDT and YNNKEL (reference sequence). With 1 base removed from V and 1 base from J, the gap between germline ends came to 10 bases. CDR3 loop: CASSQGPTGNTEAFF. DNA of the CDR3: TGTGCCAGCAGCCAAGGTCCGACAGGGAACACTGAAGCTTTCTTT.

The gene calls are TRBV5-1 and TRBJ1-6, with D perhaps matching TRBD1 (5 bases). Germline V lookup: CDR1 SGHRS, CDR2 YFSETQ. The V end lost 0 bases, the J end lost 1 base, and 8 bases lay between the germline ends. The CDR3 consists of 16 residues. The CDR3 sequence is CASSLGWGSYNSPLHF. Written as DNA, the CDR3 is TGCGCCAGCAGCTTGGGGTGGGGGTCCTATAATTCACCCCTCCACTTT.

This chain uses TRBV9 with TRBJ2-2; 14 bases line up with TRBD2. Trimming cost V 3 bases and J 8 bases; bases outside gene matches: 9. Germline CDR1 reads SGDLS; CDR2 reads YYNGEE. This CDR3 region has 17 residues. The CDR3 spells CASSATGTSGRGGELFF. DNA of the CDR3: TGTGCCAGCAGCGCCACCGGGACTAGCGGGAGAGGGGGGGAGCTGTTTTTT. The full variable domain, completed using reference TRBV9 and TRBJ2-2, is DSGVTQTPKHLITATGQRVTLRCSPRSGDLSVYWYQQSLDQGLQFLIQYYNGEERAKGNILERFSAQQFPDLHSELNLSSLELGDSALYFCASSATGTSGRGGELFFGEGSRLTVL.

The chain employs TRBV29-1 and TRBJ1-1; no definite D call. V shed 4 bases and J shed 9 bases, with 9 bases lying between them. CDR1 and CDR2 from the germline V gene are SQVTM and ANQGSEA. The CDR3 is 10 amino acids. The CDR3 is CSVVYVKAFF. The DNA of the CDR3 is TGCAGCGTTGTATATGTGAAAGCTTTCTTT. Based on the CDR3 plus reference TRBV29-1 and TRBJ1-1, the full variable domain is SAVISQKPSRDICQRGTSLTIQCQVDSQVTMMFWYRQQPGQSLTLIATANQGSEATYESGFVIDKFPISRPNLTFSTLTVSNMSPEDSSIYLCSVVYVKAFFGQGTRLTVV.

V is TRBV15 and J is TRBJ2-5; D not certain. Germline loops: CDR1 LNHNV, CDR2 YYDKDF (reference sequence). The ends were cut back, 0 bases at V and 5 bases at J, with 7 bases in the middle. CDR3 length: 13 amino acids. The CDR3 region is CATSRDMTETQYF. The DNA of the CDR3 is TGTGCCACCAGCAGAGATATGACGGAGACCCAGTACTTC.

The chain recombines TRBV12-3 or TRBV12-4 with TRBJ1-4; D ambiguous. The CDR3 has 13 amino acids. Trimming removed 5 bases at V and 8 bases at J, with 12 bases between. The CDR3 sequence is CASSGLGREKLFF. The DNA of the CDR3 is TGTGCCAGCAGTGGCCTTGGTAGGGAAAAACTGTTTTTT.

The rearrangement joins TRBV28 to TRBJ2-5, with 10 positions matching TRBD2. The junction had 9 bases not matched to a gene; V was cut back by 6 bases and J by 2 bases. The CDR3 covers 16 residues. Germline V gives CDR1 MDHEN, CDR2 SYDVKM. Written as DNA, the CDR3 is TGTGCCAGCAGCCCCGAGGGGACTAGCGATCAAGAGACCCAGTACTTC. This encodes CASSPEGTSDQETQYF. Looking up the rest from reference TRBV28 and TRBJ2-5 gives the full variable domain: DVKVTQSSRYLVKRTGEKVFLECVQDMDHENMFWYRQDPGLGLRLIYFSYDVKMKEKGDIPEGYSVSREKKERFSLILESASTNQTSMYLCASSPEGTSDQETQYFGPGTRLLVL.

V usage is TRBV3-1 (or the pseudogene TRBV3-2) and J usage is TRBJ1-5, with D unresolved. This CDR3 has 14 residues. Germline V gene lookup returns CDR1 LGHDT and CDR2 YNNKEL (reference sequence). V lost 1 base and J 7 bases, leaving 11 bases between the germline ends. CDR3 amino acids: CASSQALGGQPQHF. In DNA form, the CDR3 reads TGTGCCAGCAGCCAAGCTCTTGGCGGGCAGCCCCAGCATTTT.

The genes are TRBV9 and TRBJ2-7, with D perhaps matching TRBD1 (6 bases). The V and J ends lost 4 bases and 3 bases respectively, with 14 bases between them. The germline V gene has CDR1 SGDLS and CDR2 YYNGEE. The CDR3 has 14 amino acids. The CDR3 is CASSPGTLDYEQYF. Written as DNA, the CDR3 is TGTGCCAGCAGCCCCGGGACACTAGACTACGAGCAGTACTTC. Together with reference TRBV9 and TRBJ2-7, the CDR3 gives the full variable domain: DSGVTQTPKHLITATGQRVTLRCSPRSGDLSVYWYQQSLDQGLQFLIQYYNGEERAKGNILERFSAQQFPDLHSELNLSSLELGDSALYFCASSPGTLDYEQYFGPGTRLTVT.

This chain joins TRBV5-1 and TRBJ1-5; D is possibly TRBD1 (5 bases). V lost 4 bases to trimming and J lost 4 bases, with 12 bases between them. The CDR3 sequence is 14 residues long. Germline V gene lookup returns CDR1 SGHRS and CDR2 YFSETQ. The CDR3 coding sequence is TGCGCCAGCAGCCCTGACAGCGAGAATCAGCCCCAGCATTTT. Translation: CASSPDSENQPQHF.

The chain couples TRBV19 to TRBJ1-2; 8 nucleotides align to TRBD1. This CDR3 spans 14 amino acids. Germline CDR1 and CDR2: LNHDA and SQIVND (reference sequence). The V gene end was trimmed by 5 bases and the J gene end by 0 bases; junction bases not matched to a gene: 2. CDR3 in DNA: TGTGCCAGTAGTTTACAGGGGGCTAACTATGGCTACACCTTC. Protein: CASSLQGANYGYTF.